The source of this T cell receptor (beta chain) is a study of long-term antiretroviral therapy in people with HIV. This clone was found once. Its target is unknown. General study findings and limits: When set beside controls, HIV repertoires had CDR3 length ranges that were narrower.

The germline gives CDR1 SGDLS, CDR2 YYNGEE. The CDR3 consists of 16 residues. The V end was cut by 0 bases, the J end by 2 bases, with 13 bases between. Researchers report immunoSEQ v3.0 was run at survey level. Per-sample targets for sequencing were roughly 40,000-55,000 T-cell genomes. Repertoires were generated with immunoSEQ multiplex PCR, while TCRdb's copy carries only in-frame clones and drops some. The sample carries about 10,000 clones, about 83% recorded once. The sequence came from a man younger than 45 with HIV. V and J are TRBV9 and TRBJ2-3, with a weak D call TRBD1 (6 bases). The specimen comprised unsorted PBMCs, sampled 0.3 years before starting antiretroviral therapy. The DNA for the CDR3 is TGTGCCAGCAGCGTAGGCATCAGGGGTTACACAGATACGCAGTATTTT. This encodes CASSVGIRGYTDTQYF. The complete variable domain, with remaining parts taken from reference TRBV9 and TRBJ2-3, reads DSGVTQTPKHLITATGQRVTLRCSPRSGDLSVYWYQQSLDQGLQFLIQYYNGEERAKGNILERFSAQQFPDLHSELNLSSLELGDSALYFCASSVGIRGYTDTQYFGPGTRLTVL.